These 21 T cell receptor beta chains were sequenced from one sample in a study of blood T cell repertoires in COVID-19. Using immunoSEQ multiplex PCR, the repertoire was profiled, and TCRdb retains in-frame clones only, with some absent. This sample has more than 100,000 clones; 75% to 90% occur once, and the top ten carry about 4.7%. Sequenced sample: peripheral blood. The receptors stem from a man in his forties with acute or convalescent COVID-19.

The chain uses TRBV4-1 and TRBJ2-7; weak D call: TRBD1 (6 bases). CDR3 length: 14 residues. Germline CDR1 is MGHRA and CDR2 is YSYEKL. Trimming removed 1 base from V and 3 bases from J, with 10 bases in between. CDR3 nucleotide sequence: TGCGCCAGCAGCCAAGTCTCGACAGGCTACGAGCAGTACTTC. It specifies CASSQVSTGYEQYF.

CDR3: CASSPRQNPYSGANVLTF. CDR3 bases: TGTGCCAGCAGCCCGCGACAGAACCCGTACTCTGGGGCCAACGTCCTGACTTTC. V and J are TRBV7-3 and TRBJ2-6; D is perhaps TRBD1 (5 bases). V was pared by 5 bases and J by 0 bases, with 17 bases between. CDR1 is SGHTA and CDR2 is FQGTGA in the germline V gene. CDR3 length: 18 residues.

The chain links TRBV7-9 to TRBJ1-2; D not resolved. V lost 4 bases to trimming and J lost 2 bases, with 8 bases between them. The germline gives CDR1 SEHNR, CDR2 FQNEAQ (reference sequence). This CDR3 is built from 13 residues. CDR3 in amino acids: CASSWETNYGYTF. In DNA, the CDR3 is TGTGCCAGCAGCTGGGAGACCAACTATGGCTACACCTTC.

The V call is TRBV7-2, the J call TRBJ2-1, with a tentative D call TRBD1 (5 bases). V lost 3 bases and J 5 bases, leaving 14 bases between the germline ends. The CDR3 covers 15 residues. In germline, CDR1 is SGHTA, CDR2 FQGNSA. The CDR3 loop is CASSFSGKRNNEQFF. Here the CDR3 DNA reads TGTGCCAGCAGCTTTTCAGGGAAACGGAACAATGAGCAGTTCTTC.

V gene TRBV30 combines with J gene TRBJ1-1; the match to TRBD1 covers 8 bases. Germline CDR1 and CDR2: GTSNPN and SVGIG (reference sequence). The length of the CDR3 is 14 residues. The junction had 6 bases not matched to a gene; V was cut back by 3 bases and J by 3 bases. This chain's CDR3 is CAWSGTGGYTEAFF. The CDR3 DNA follows: TGTGCCTGGAGCGGGACAGGAGGGTACACTGAAGCTTTCTTT.

The J gene is TRBJ1-1, the V gene TRBV4-1; D gene uncertain. Trimming took off 3 bases at V and 3 bases at J, with 11 bases between the two ends. The germline gives CDR1 MGHRA, CDR2 YSYEKL. The CDR3 extends over 14 amino acids. CDR3 amino acids: CASSHTREYTEAFF. The CDR3 bases are TGCGCCAGCAGCCACACGCGAGAATACACTGAAGCTTTCTTT.

J is TRBJ2-1 and V is TRBV3-1 (or the pseudogene TRBV3-2); TRBD2 is a possible D gene (5 bases). From germline, CDR1 is LGHDT and CDR2 YNNKEL (reference sequence). CDR3 size: 14 residues. V lost 0 bases and J 9 bases, leaving 12 bases between the germline ends. The CDR3 nucleotides are TGTGCCAGCAGCCAAGAGGCGGGTTCGGGTGAGCAGTTCTTC. Amino acids: CASSQEAGSGEQFF.

The chain carries TRBV27 and TRBJ1-5; D uncertain. V shed 6 bases and J shed 1 base, with 10 bases lying between them. The CDR3 is 14 amino acids. Germline lookup yields CDR1 MNHEY and CDR2 SMNVEV (reference sequence). CDR3 protein: CASSPVGSNQPQHF. In DNA, the CDR3 is TGTGCCAGCAGCCCGGTCGGGAGCAATCAGCCCCAGCATTTT.

The chain is built from TRBV30 and TRBJ2-5; 12 bases agree with TRBD2. The CDR3 has 16 residues. Germline CDR1 GTSNPN, CDR2 SVGIG (reference sequence). With V trimmed by 1 base and J by 2 bases, 5 bases remained unmatched. The CDR3 DNA reads TGTGCCTGGAGTGCTGGACTAGCGGGAAGGCAAGAGACCCAGTACTTC. Translating it yields CAWSAGLAGRQETQYF.

The V and J genes are TRBV6-5 and TRBJ1-2; tentatively, D is TRBD1 (5 bases). V dropped 4 bases and J dropped 7 bases, with 16 bases sitting between them. The CDR3 length is 14 residues. CDR1 is MNHEY, CDR2 SVGAGI, per germline. CDR3 sequence (DNA): TGTGCCAGCAGTTCGAGAGGTCAGGGTTCTGGCTACACCTTC. This sequence encodes CASSSRGQGSGYTF.

V gene TRBV18 combines with J gene TRBJ2-2; D is possibly TRBD1 (5 bases). The CDR3 runs to 14 residues. Germline V gene lookup returns CDR1 KGHSH and CDR2 LQKENI. The V end was cut by 7 bases, the J end by 3 bases, with 12 bases between. In DNA, the CDR3 is TGTGCCAGCTTTCAGGGATACTACACCGGGGAGCTGTTTTTT. It is translated as CASFQGYYTGELFF.

The CDR3 region is CASSTRGAGYTF. CDR3 nucleotides: TGTGCCAGCAGTACCCGGGGGGCTGGCTACACCTTC. The gene calls are TRBV27 and TRBJ1-2; D may be TRBD1 (6 bases). This CDR3 is 12 amino acids long. The germline CDR1 and CDR2 sequences are MNHEY and SMNVEV (reference sequence). Trimming cost V 5 bases and J 7 bases, with 11 bases left between them.

The V and J genes are TRBV5-1 and TRBJ1-2, with D tentatively TRBD1 (5 bases). The CDR3 totals 13 residues. Germline V gene data show CDR1 as SGHRS and CDR2 as YFSETQ. V was clipped by 0 bases and J by 7 bases, with 10 bases between them. CDR3 DNA: TGCGCCAGCAGCTTGGACAGGATAGGTGGCTACACCTTC. Residues: CASSLDRIGGYTF. Full variable domain (remainder filled in from reference TRBV5-1 and TRBJ1-2): KAGVTQTPRYLIKTRGQQVTLSCSPISGHRSVSWYQQTPGQGLQFLFEYFSETQRNKGNFPGRFSGRQFSNSRSEMNVSTLELGDSALYLCASSLDRIGGYTFGSGTRLTVV.

The chain has TRBV2 and TRBJ1-1; D gene ambiguous. The CDR3 contains 13 residues. The V gene's germline CDR1 is SNHLY and CDR2 FYNNEI. Trimming took off 2 bases at V and 6 bases at J, with 10 bases between the two ends. The CDR3 sequence is CASSELGGAEAFF. For the CDR3, the DNA is TGTGCCAGCAGTGAATTGGGAGGCGCTGAAGCTTTCTTT.

This clone has a single count. The V call is TRBV6-5, the J call TRBJ1-1; D is unclear. The CDR3 spans 14 residues. V was clipped by 6 bases and J by 3 bases, with 14 bases between them. Per germline, CDR1 MNHEY and CDR2 SVGAGI. CDR3 DNA sequence: TGTGCCAGCAGCCGAACCACAGTGTACACTGAAGCTTTCTTT. Translating it yields CASSRTTVYTEAFF.

The CDR3 region is CASSRDSSSYEQYF. In DNA form, the CDR3 reads TGTGCCAGCAGCCGGGACAGCAGCTCCTACGAGCAGTACTTC. This chain uses TRBV11-2 with TRBJ2-7, with TRBD1 matching 7 bases. V lost 5 bases to trimming and J lost 0 bases; unmatched junction nucleotides: 4. In germline, CDR1 is SGHAT, CDR2 FQNNGV. The CDR3 sequence is 14 residues long.

The chain is built from TRBV6-1 and TRBJ2-1; D is unresolved. V lost 1 base and J lost 0, with 7 bases in between. This CDR3 has 15 residues. The V gene's germline CDR1 is MNHNS and CDR2 SASEGT. Here the CDR3 reads CASSEGPGSYNEQFF. DNA of the CDR3: TGTGCCAGCAGTGAAGGACCGGGCTCCTACAATGAGCAGTTCTTC.

Here the CDR3 DNA reads TGTGCCAGCACCCTAGGCTCAGTTCTCACCGGGGGCTACACCTTC. Protein sequence: CASTLGSVLTGGYTF. The rearrangement joins TRBV9 to TRBJ1-2; D gene uncertain. The CDR3 runs to 15 residues. Germline CDR1 and CDR2: SGDLS and YYNGEE. The germline V and J ends were trimmed by 6 bases and 8 bases, with 23 bases remaining between them.

This clone is a singleton in its sample. CDR3: CASGLDTRDRRLNTEAFF. The CDR3 bases are TGTGCTAGTGGTTTGGATACCCGGGACAGGCGACTGAACACTGAAGCTTTCTTT. This chain links TRBV12-5 with TRBJ1-1; 8 bases align to TRBD1. V dropped 1 base and J dropped 0; count of bases not matched to a gene: 10. The CDR3 contains 18 residues. Germline V gene sequence: CDR1 LGHNT, CDR2 FRNRAP.

Within the sample, this clone is medium-sized (0.01 to 0.1%). The chain recombines TRBV7-8 with TRBJ1-2; TRBD1 matches 9 bases. The CDR3 runs 14 residues. V shed 6 bases and J 3 bases; nucleotides not matched to a gene: 5. The germline gives CDR1 SGHVS, CDR2 FQNEAQ. Here the CDR3 DNA reads TGTGCCAGCAGGGGGACAGGGATGGACTATGGCTACACCTTC. Translation gives CASRGTGMDYGYTF. The full variable domain, in which reference TRBV7-8 and TRBJ1-2 provide the parts outside the CDR3, is GAGVSQSPRYKVAKRGQDVALRCDPISGHVSLFWYQQALGQGPEFLTYFQNEAQLDKSGLPSDRFFAERPEGSVSTLKIQRTQQEDSAVYLCASRGTGMDYGYTFGSGTRLTVV.

The rearrangement joins TRBV7-9 to TRBJ1-2, with D hard to call. Trimming stripped 5 bases from V and 4 bases from J, with 20 bases between. This CDR3 is 16 amino acids long. Germline loops: CDR1 SEHNR, CDR2 FQNEAQ (reference sequence). This CDR3 is CASSLLGPSRAYGYTF. The CDR3 DNA follows: TGTGCCAGCAGCCTCCTGGGTCCCTCTAGAGCCTATGGCTACACCTTC. Drawing the rest from reference TRBV7-9 and TRBJ1-2, the complete variable domain is DTGVSQNPRHKITKRGQNVTFRCDPISEHNRLYWYRQTLGQGPEFLTYFQNEAQLEKSRLLSDRFSAERPKGSFSTLEIQRTEQGDSAMYLCASSLLGPSRAYGYTFGSGTRLTVV.